This TCR beta chain emerged from a study of cytomegalovirus exposure and HLA in healthy donors. Overall study: The approximately 120 validation repertoires used the same platform as the roughly 670 first-cohort repertoires, a later analysis reported. General study results and limits: In vitro checks showed that a few CMV-associated chains really do target CMV antigens. According to a later analysis, TCR clusters from the first cohort tended to co-occur in the 120 or so validation repertoires.

Profiled with immunoSEQ multiplex PCR; TCRdb holds only in-frame clones, not every one. The top ten clones hold 2.1% of a sample with around 130,000 clones, under 90% of them seen once. This CDR3 contains 15 residues. With V trimmed by 6 bases and J by 1 base, 5 bases remained unmatched. Germline-derived CDR1 and CDR2 are MRHNA and SNTAGT. On this clone: The antigen is undetermined.

The chain couples TRBV6-4 to TRBJ2-5; 10 bases are shared with TRBD2. This clonotype originated in a woman younger than 45 in good health and CMV-seronegative. Specimen: PBMCs. CDR3 coding DNA: TGTGCCAGCAGGGGTAGCGGGGGGCTCCAAGAGACCCAGTACTTC. As protein: CASRGSGGLQETQYF.